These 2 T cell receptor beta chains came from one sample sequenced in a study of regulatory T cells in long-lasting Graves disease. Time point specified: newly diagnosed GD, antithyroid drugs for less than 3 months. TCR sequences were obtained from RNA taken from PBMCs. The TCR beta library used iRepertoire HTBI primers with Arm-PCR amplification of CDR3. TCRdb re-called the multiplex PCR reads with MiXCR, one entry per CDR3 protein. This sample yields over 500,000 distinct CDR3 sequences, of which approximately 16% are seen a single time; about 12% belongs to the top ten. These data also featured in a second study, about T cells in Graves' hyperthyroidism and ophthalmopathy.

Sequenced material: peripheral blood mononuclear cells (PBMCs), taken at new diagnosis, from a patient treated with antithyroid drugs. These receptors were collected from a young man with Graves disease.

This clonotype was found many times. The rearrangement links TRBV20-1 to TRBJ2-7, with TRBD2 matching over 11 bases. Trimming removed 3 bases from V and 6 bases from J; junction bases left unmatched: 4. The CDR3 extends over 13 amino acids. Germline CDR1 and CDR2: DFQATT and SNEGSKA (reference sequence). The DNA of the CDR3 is TGCAGTGCTAGTACTAGCGGGAGTTCCGAGCAGTACTTC. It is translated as CSASTSGSSEQYF.

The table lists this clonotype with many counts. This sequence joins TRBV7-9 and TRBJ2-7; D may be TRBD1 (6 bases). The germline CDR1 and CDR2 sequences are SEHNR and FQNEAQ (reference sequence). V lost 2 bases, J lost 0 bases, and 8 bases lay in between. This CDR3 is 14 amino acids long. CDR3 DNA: TGTGCCAGCAGCTTACAGGACAGCTCCTACGAGCAGTACTTC. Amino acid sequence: CASSLQDSSYEQYF.